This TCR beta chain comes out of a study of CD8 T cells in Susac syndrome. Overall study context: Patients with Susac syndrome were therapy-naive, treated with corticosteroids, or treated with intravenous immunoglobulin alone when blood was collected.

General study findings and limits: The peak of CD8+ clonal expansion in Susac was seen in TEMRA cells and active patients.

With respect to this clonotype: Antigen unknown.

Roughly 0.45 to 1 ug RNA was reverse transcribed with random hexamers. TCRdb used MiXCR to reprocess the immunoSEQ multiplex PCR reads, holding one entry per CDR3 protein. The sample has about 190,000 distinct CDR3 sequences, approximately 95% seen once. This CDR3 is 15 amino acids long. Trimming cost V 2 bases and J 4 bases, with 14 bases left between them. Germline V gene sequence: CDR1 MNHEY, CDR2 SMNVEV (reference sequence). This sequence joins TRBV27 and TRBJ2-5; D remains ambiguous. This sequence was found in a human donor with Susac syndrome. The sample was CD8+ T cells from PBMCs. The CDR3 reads CASSLSQWTGETQYF. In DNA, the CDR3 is TGTGCCAGCAGTTTAAGTCAGTGGACGGGAGAGACCCAGTACTTC.